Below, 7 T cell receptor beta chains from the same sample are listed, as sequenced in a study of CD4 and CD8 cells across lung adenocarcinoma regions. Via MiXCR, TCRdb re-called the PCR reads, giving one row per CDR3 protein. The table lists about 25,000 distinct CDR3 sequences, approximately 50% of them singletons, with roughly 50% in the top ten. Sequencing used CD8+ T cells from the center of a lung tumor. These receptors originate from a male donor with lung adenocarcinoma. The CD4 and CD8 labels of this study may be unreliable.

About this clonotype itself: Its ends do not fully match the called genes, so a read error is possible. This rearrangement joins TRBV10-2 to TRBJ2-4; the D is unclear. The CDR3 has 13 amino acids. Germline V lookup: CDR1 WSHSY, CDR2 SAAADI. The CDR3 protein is CASRISGGNIQYF. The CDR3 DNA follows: TGCGCCAGCAGGATTTCTGGCGGAAACATTCAGTACTTT.

The CDR3 region is CASTDSGRTEPGETQYF. CDR3 sequence (DNA): TGTGCCAGCACCGATAGCGGTAGGACGGAACCCGGGGAGACCCAGTACTTC. The chain joins TRBV6-1 to TRBJ2-5; weak D call: TRBD2 (6 bases). The CDR3 consists of 17 residues. The germline CDR1 and CDR2 sequences are MNHNS and SASEGT. V lost 7 bases, J lost 5 bases, and 26 bases lay in between.

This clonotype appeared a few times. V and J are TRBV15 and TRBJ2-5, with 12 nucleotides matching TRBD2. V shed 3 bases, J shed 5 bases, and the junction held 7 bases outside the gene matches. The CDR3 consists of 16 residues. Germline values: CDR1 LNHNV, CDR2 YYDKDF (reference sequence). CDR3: CATSSQLAGGWETQYF. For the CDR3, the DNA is TGTGCCACCAGCAGCCAGCTAGCGGGAGGGTGGGAGACCCAGTACTTC.

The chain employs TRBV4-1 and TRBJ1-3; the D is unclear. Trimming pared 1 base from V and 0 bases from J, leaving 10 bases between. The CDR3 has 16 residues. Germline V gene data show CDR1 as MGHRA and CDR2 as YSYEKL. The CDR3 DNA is TGCGCCAGCAGCCAAGTGGGCCTGGACTCTGGAAACACCATATATTTT. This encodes CASSQVGLDSGNTIYF.

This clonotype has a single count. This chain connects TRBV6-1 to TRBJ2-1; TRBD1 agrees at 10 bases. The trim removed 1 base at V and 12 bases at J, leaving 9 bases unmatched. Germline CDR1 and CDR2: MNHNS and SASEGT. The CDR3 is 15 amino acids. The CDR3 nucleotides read TGTGCCAGCAGTGAAGAGGCTGGGGGGACAGGGGCGCAGTTCTTC. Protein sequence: CASSEEAGGTGAQFF.

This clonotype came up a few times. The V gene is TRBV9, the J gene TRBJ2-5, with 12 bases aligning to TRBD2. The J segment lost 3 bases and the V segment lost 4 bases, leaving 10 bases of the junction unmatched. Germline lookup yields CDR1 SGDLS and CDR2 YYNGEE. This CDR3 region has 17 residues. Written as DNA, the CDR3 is TGTGCCAGCAGCTCCCTCCCGACTAGCGGGAGTAAAGAGACCCAGTACTTC. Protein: CASSSLPTSGSKETQYF.

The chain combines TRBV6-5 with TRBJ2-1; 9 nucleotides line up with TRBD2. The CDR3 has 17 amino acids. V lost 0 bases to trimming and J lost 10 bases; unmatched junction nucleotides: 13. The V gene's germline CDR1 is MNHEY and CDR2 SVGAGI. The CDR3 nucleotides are TGTGCCAGCAGTTACTCCCCGTCTAGCGGGGCCCTCTACGAGCAGTTCTTC. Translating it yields CASSYSPSSGALYEQFF.